The 10 T cell receptor beta chains below come from one sample, sequenced in a study of human T cells and chemical hapten exposure. Regarding time point: patch test 1, 2 weeks after DPC sensitization. The treatment: therapeutic diphenylcyclopropenone sensitization with weekly scalp DPC. One entry per CDR3 protein, called by TCRdb with MiXCR from the RACE reads. The table records approximately 400,000 distinct CDR3 sequences, about 4.8% of them present only once. The specimen comprised whole blood, sampled in connection with sensitization to the hapten diphenylcyclopropenone (DPC). Receptor source: a woman aged 45-65 years with alopecia areata. Some clones in this sample may be carry-over from other donors' samples.

This clonotype appeared a few times. The chain is built from TRBV5-6 and TRBJ2-5; D remains unclear. The CDR3 extends over 14 amino acids. V gave up 4 bases and J gave up 5 bases, with 15 bases separating them. Germline-derived CDR1 and CDR2 are SGHDT and YYEEEE. This CDR3 reads CASSVGRLLETQYF. CDR3 nucleotides: TGTGCCAGCAGCGTCGGACGCCTCCTGGAGACCCAGTACTTC.

The chain employs TRBV11-2 and TRBJ2-1; tentative D call: TRBD2 (5 bases). Germline V gene data show CDR1 as SGHAT and CDR2 as FQNNGV. This CDR3 contains 15 residues. Trimming stripped 5 bases from V and 0 bases from J, with 11 bases between. CDR3 protein: CASSGERPSYNEQFF. The CDR3 region has the DNA TGTGCCAGCAGCGGCGAGCGGCCCTCCTACAATGAGCAGTTCTTC.

In its sample, this clonotype was seen many times. J is TRBJ2-5 and V is TRBV20-1; 7 bases agree with TRBD2. The CDR3 is 15 residues long. The V and J ends lost 7 bases and 1 base, in that order; junction bases with no gene match: 12. Germline CDR1 and CDR2: DFQATT and SNEGSKA (reference sequence). CDR3: CSGRDYRRTQETQYF. CDR3 nucleotide sequence: TGCAGTGGGAGGGACTACAGAAGAACCCAAGAGACCCAGTACTTC.

This clonotype was counted at least ten times. The V and J genes are TRBV5-5 and TRBJ1-1; possible D gene TRBD1, 6 bases. Germline CDR1 SGHKS, CDR2 YYEKEE (reference sequence). This CDR3 has 16 residues. Trimming removed 3 bases at V and 0 bases at J, with 15 bases between. The CDR3 DNA is TGTGCCAGCAGCTCCCTGGGGGGCCCAATGAACACTGAAGCTTTCTTT. Amino acid sequence: CASSSLGGPMNTEAFF.

CDR3 region: CASSLLGGLWETQYF. DNA of the CDR3: TGTGCCAGCAGTCTACTGGGAGGACTTTGGGAGACCCAGTACTTC. J is TRBJ2-5 and V is TRBV11-2; D is perhaps TRBD2 (6 bases). This CDR3 has 15 amino acids. From germline, CDR1 is SGHAT and CDR2 FQNNGV. Trimming left V 6 bases short and J 5 bases short, with 19 bases between.

In its sample, this clonotype was seen a few times. The rearrangement uses TRBV6-6 and TRBJ2-3, with D uncertain. The CDR3 has 12 amino acids. CDR1 and CDR2 (germline): MNHNY, SVGAGI (reference sequence). V lost 6 bases, J lost 4 bases, and 8 bases lay in between. The CDR3 sequence: CASSRIPDTQYF. CDR3 DNA: TGTGCCAGCAGCCGGATCCCAGATACGCAGTATTTT.

This clonotype appeared a few times. CDR3 region: CASSLEGGGGETQYF. CDR3 DNA: TGTGCCAGCAGCTTAGAAGGAGGGGGTGGTGAGACCCAGTACTTC. The chain employs TRBV11-2 and TRBJ2-5; possibly TRBD1 or TRBD2 for D (6 bases each). Trimming cost V 0 bases and J 5 bases, with 13 bases left between them. Germline CDR1 is SGHAT and CDR2 is FQNNGV. The CDR3 spans 15 residues.

V usage is TRBV3-1 and J usage is TRBJ1-5; 8 bases match TRBD1. V shed 1 base, J shed 4 bases, and the junction held 3 bases outside the gene matches. There are 15 residues in the CDR3. Germline V gene sequence: CDR1 LGHDT, CDR2 YNNKEL (reference sequence). The CDR3 loop is CASSQGGQANQPQHF. DNA for the CDR3: TGTGCCAGCAGCCAAGGGGGACAGGCTAATCAGCCCCAGCATTTT.

The CDR3 is CASSPGTANVLTF. The CDR3 coding sequence is TGTGCCAGCAGTCCGGGGACGGCCAACGTCCTGACTTTC. The chain combines TRBV6-5 with TRBJ2-6, with D tentatively TRBD1 or TRBD2 (5 bases each). V was cut by 5 bases and J by 6 bases, with 8 bases left in between. Per germline, CDR1 MNHEY and CDR2 SVGAGI. The CDR3 loop spans 13 amino acids.

This clonotype was seen ten or more times. The chain carries TRBV6-2 or TRBV6-3 and TRBJ1-1; no definite D call. V lost 8 bases, J lost 1 base, and 11 bases lay in between. The CDR3 length is 13 residues. Germline CDR1 MNHEY, CDR2 SVGEGT. The CDR3 bases are TGTGCCAGCGGCCCCAGAGCGAACACTGAAGCTTTCTTT. This translates into CASGPRANTEAFF.